This T cell receptor beta chain was sequenced for a study of molecular identifiers for immune sequencing clone quantification. This clonotype has a count of ten or more. Antigen unknown. TCRdb passed the PCR reads through MiXCR, listing each CDR3 protein once. The profile shows 600,000 to 650,000 distinct CDR3 sequences, 20% of them singletons. The CDR3 loop spans 16 amino acids. Looked up from germline, CDR1 is MNHEY and CDR2 is SVGEGT. Trimming took off 1 base at V and 1 base at J, with 12 bases between the two ends. Study findings and constraints: Over 97% of CMV-specific effector molecules, but under 1% of naive ones, were in clones above 20 copies. For highly expanded clones, sizes could be underestimated when identical TCR molecules share a barcode.

This sequence joins TRBV6-2 or TRBV6-3 and TRBJ2-3; D uncertain. The source of this sequence is a human donor in good health. Some libraries in this study had Jurkat cell RNA spiked in. Sequencing was done on a sample of naive CD8+ T cells from blood, with Jurkat cell RNA spiked in. Stated subset: FACS-sorted CD8+CD4-CCR7+CD45RA+ naive T cells. CDR3 sequence: CASSYFRAGGTDTQYF. The DNA of the CDR3 is TGTGCCAGCAGTTACTTTCGGGCAGGTGGCACAGATACGCAGTATTTT.